Included here is one T cell receptor beta chain sequence, with context. Input was 2 to 2.5 ug genomic DNA, or all available if less. Here immunoSEQ multiplex PCR was the method, and the copy in TCRdb shows in-frame clones only, minus some. The table has 85,000 to 100,000 clones, less than 90% seen once; the top ten hold 5.4%. This entry belongs to a study of glioma-infiltrating T cells after dendritic cell vaccination. Time point of the sample: after dendritic cell vaccination, including at tumor progression/relapse. Specimen: blood, collected after dendritic cell vaccination. This clonotype was obtained from a human donor with glioblastoma.

Written as DNA, the CDR3 is TGTGCCAGCAGTGAAGCTGGGACAGGCGAGCAGTACTTC. It specifies CASSEAGTGEQYF. The V and J genes are TRBV2 and TRBJ2-7; TRBD1 agrees at 8 bases. CDR1 and CDR2 from the germline V gene are SNHLY and FYNNEI. V dropped 0 bases and J dropped 6; count of bases not matched to a gene: 1. The CDR3 length is 13 residues.